This passage covers 29 T cell receptor beta chains from one sample sequenced in a study of PD-L1 blockade in urothelial cancer (dated by TCRdb to about 2017). The library was prepared using the immunoSEQ multiplex PCR assay. TCRdb's version of the immuneACCESS table is confined to in-frame rearrangements and falls short of the full clone set. An unresolved V gene accounts for under half of the shortfall where checked; the remainder is of unknown origin. Here the sample has 50,000 to 65,000 clones; under 90% occur a single time. Clones ranked in the top ten supply 5% to 7.5% of the sample. The source was PBMCs, collected around atezolizumab (anti-PD-L1) treatment. These receptors were collected from a middle-aged man with urothelial cancer.

The chain recombines TRBV6-1 with TRBJ2-7; D might be TRBD1 (5 bases). Germline V gene data show CDR1 as MNHNS and CDR2 as SASEGT. V lost 7 bases to trimming and J lost 1 base, with 11 bases between them. This CDR3 has 13 residues. The CDR3 DNA follows: TGTGCCAGCACCAGAAGGGGATCCTACGAGCAGTACTTC. It encodes CASTRRGSYEQYF.

The V and J genes are TRBV28 and TRBJ1-1; D not resolved. Per the germline V gene, CDR1 is MDHEN and CDR2 is SYDVKM. With 7 bases removed from V and 8 bases from J, the gap between germline ends came to 17 bases. This CDR3 comprises 13 residues. The CDR3 nucleotides read TGTGCCAGCATCGGGGAGACTTTTAAGGAAGCTTTCTTT. Its translation: CASIGETFKEAFF. Drawing the rest from reference TRBV28 and TRBJ1-1, the complete variable domain is DVKVTQSSRYLVKRTGEKVFLECVQDMDHENMFWYRQDPGLGLRLIYFSYDVKMKEKGDIPEGYSVSREKKERFSLILESASTNQTSMYLCASIGETFKEAFFGQGTRLTVV.

The rearrangement uses TRBV15 and TRBJ1-2, with D unclear. Germline V gives CDR1 LNHNV, CDR2 YYDKDF (reference sequence). Trimming stripped 4 bases from V and 4 bases from J, with 13 bases between. This CDR3 has 14 amino acids. Written as DNA, the CDR3 is TGTGCCACCAGCAAACAAGGAGCCCGCTATGGCTACACCTTC. It codes for CATSKQGARYGYTF.

In this sample, this clone turned up a few times. J is TRBJ2-7 and V is TRBV5-1; 7 bases align to TRBD1. V lost 6 bases and J lost 0; bases outside the gene matches: 6. Germline lookup yields CDR1 SGHRS and CDR2 YFSETQ. The CDR3 runs to 14 residues. The CDR3 DNA follows: TGCGCCAGCAAGGAACAGGGGAGCTCCTACGAGCAGTACTTC. Its protein product is CASKEQGSSYEQYF.

This clone was found once. CDR3 residues: CASSLYGFGGYTF. The CDR3 nucleotides read TGTGCCAGCAGTTTATACGGTTTTGGTGGCTACACCTTC. This chain joins TRBV27 and TRBJ1-2; no firm D call. The V end lost 1 base, the J end lost 7 bases, and 10 bases lay between the germline ends. Germline CDR1 reads MNHEY; CDR2 reads SMNVEV (reference sequence). The CDR3 is 13 residues long.

The rearrangement joins TRBV30 to TRBJ2-7; D gene ambiguous. The CDR3 is 12 amino acids. V was clipped by 3 bases and J by 0 bases, with 6 bases between them. The germline V gene encodes CDR1 GTSNPN and CDR2 SVGIG (reference sequence). The CDR3 DNA reads TGTGCCTGGAGCCGGAGCTCCTACGAGCAGTACTTC. Its protein is CAWSRSSYEQYF.

The CDR3 spells CASSARPTGGTEAFF. The DNA for the CDR3 is TGCGCCAGCAGTGCACGTCCTACAGGGGGCACTGAAGCTTTCTTT. The chain is built from TRBV10-2 and TRBJ1-1; the match to TRBD1 covers 8 bases. The length of the CDR3 is 15 residues. Germline lookup yields CDR1 WSHSY and CDR2 SAAADI. Germline trimming cut 4 bases from V and 4 bases from J; bases unmatched to any gene: 8.

V usage is TRBV2 and J usage is TRBJ2-2; TRBD1 is a possible D gene (8 bases). Per the germline V gene, CDR1 is SNHLY and CDR2 is FYNNEI. The CDR3 has 17 residues. Trimming removed 6 bases at V and 3 bases at J, with 20 bases between. The CDR3 bases are TGTGCCAGCAGGGCTAAATCTACAGGGGGGGACACCGGGGAGCTGTTTTTT. As protein: CASRAKSTGGDTGELFF.

This sequence joins TRBV5-5 and TRBJ2-1, with 10 bases fitting TRBD2. V was pared by 4 bases and J by 2 bases, with 3 bases of the junction left unmatched. Germline V CDR1 and CDR2: SGHKS, YYEKEE (reference sequence). The CDR3 loop spans 15 amino acids. DNA for the CDR3: TGTGCCAGCAGCAGGACTAGCGGAGCCTACAATGAGCAGTTCTTC. This translates into CASSRTSGAYNEQFF.

The V and J genes are TRBV4-1 and TRBJ1-4; D unclear. Germline CDR1 is MGHRA and CDR2 is YSYEKL. The CDR3 extends over 16 amino acids. V was pared by 1 base and J by 4 bases, with 13 bases between. CDR3: CASSQVITALNEKLFF. The CDR3 nucleotides read TGCGCCAGCAGCCAAGTAATAACAGCCCTTAATGAAAAACTGTTTTTT.

J is TRBJ2-5 and V is TRBV13, with D tentatively TRBD1 (8 bases). The germline gives CDR1 PRHDT, CDR2 FYEKMQ (reference sequence). CDR3 length: 18 residues. V lost 5 bases to trimming and J lost 4 bases, with 26 bases between them. CDR3 nucleotide sequence: TGTGCCAGCAGCCAGGGGGCTAGCGGTACCCCTGGCAGAGAGACCCAGTACTTC. This codes for CASSQGASGTPGRETQYF. Using reference TRBV13 and TRBJ2-5 for the parts outside the CDR3, the full variable domain is AAGVIQSPRHLIKEKRETATLKCYPIPRHDTVYWYQQGPGQDPQFLISFYEKMQSDKGSIPDRFSAQQFSDYHSELNMSSLELGDSALYFCASSQGASGTPGRETQYFGPGTRLLVL.

This clone was counted between two and nine times. V is TRBV2 and J is TRBJ1-2, with TRBD1 as a possible D gene (5 bases). Germline V gene lookup returns CDR1 SNHLY and CDR2 FYNNEI. This CDR3 spans 12 amino acids. V lost 7 bases, J lost 6 bases, and 12 bases lay in between. CDR3 region: CASISAGDGYTF. The DNA of the CDR3 is TGTGCCAGCATCTCCGCGGGGGATGGCTACACCTTC.

This chain joins TRBV4-3 and TRBJ2-1; D might be TRBD1 (5 bases). Between the trimmed V and J ends, which lost 3 bases and 10 bases, there was a span of 13 bases. The CDR3 is 13 residues long. Germline V gene lookup returns CDR1 LGHNA and CDR2 YSLEER. CDR3 protein: CASSHGVGVEQFF. DNA of the CDR3: TGCGCCAGCAGCCACGGCGTAGGGGTCGAGCAGTTCTTC.

This chain uses TRBV19 with TRBJ1-5; 7 bases line up with TRBD1. The CDR3 runs 14 residues. V was clipped by 4 bases and J by 2 bases; unmatched bases: 2. From germline, CDR1 is LNHDA and CDR2 SQIVND (reference sequence). The CDR3 loop reads CASSNDRGNQPQHF. CDR3 in DNA: TGTGCCAGTAGTAACGACAGGGGCAATCAGCCCCAGCATTTT. The entire variable domain, with the rest obtained from reference TRBV19 and TRBJ1-5, is as follows: DGGITQSPKYLFRKEGQNVTLSCEQNLNHDAMYWYRQDPGQGLRLIYYSQIVNDFQKGDIAEGYSVSREKKESFPLTVTSAQKNPTAFYLCASSNDRGNQPQHFGDGTRLSIL.

V usage is TRBV11-2 and J usage is TRBJ1-4, with TRBD1 matching over 7 bases. Unmatched junction bases numbered 22, after V lost 4 bases and J lost 11 bases. The CDR3 sequence is 18 residues long. CDR1 is SGHAT, CDR2 FQNNGV, per germline. In DNA form, the CDR3 reads TGTGCCAGCAGCTCCCTGGCGGGACAGAGGGGGGTCGGTGGGAAACTGTTTTTT. It yields the protein CASSSLAGQRGVGGKLFF. Based on the CDR3 plus reference TRBV11-2 and TRBJ1-4, the full variable domain is EAGVAQSPRYKIIEKRQSVAFWCNPISGHATLYWYQQILGQGPKLLIQFQNNGVVDDSQLPKDRFSAERLKGVDSTLKIQPAKLEDSAVYLCASSSLAGQRGVGGKLFFGSGTQLSVL.

This chain links TRBV5-5 with TRBJ2-7; D might be TRBD1 (6 bases). V was pared by 4 bases and J by 5 bases, with 16 bases between. The CDR3 contains 14 residues. Germline CDR1 SGHKS, CDR2 YYEKEE (reference sequence). The CDR3 is CASSKEQGRNEQYF. In DNA, the CDR3 is TGTGCCAGCAGCAAGGAACAGGGCCGGAACGAGCAGTACTTC. Looking up the rest from reference TRBV5-5 and TRBJ2-7 gives the full variable domain: DAGVTQSPTHLIKTRGQQVTLRCSPISGHKSVSWYQQVLGQGPQFIFQYYEKEERGRGNFPDRFSARQFPNYSSELNVNALLLGDSALYLCASSKEQGRNEQYFGPGTRLTVT.

This clone was seen only a few times. V usage is TRBV2 and J usage is TRBJ2-2; possibly TRBD1 for D (6 bases). The CDR3 contains 14 residues. V lost 6 bases to trimming and J lost 7 bases, with 15 bases between them. Germline loops: CDR1 SNHLY, CDR2 FYNNEI. In DNA, the CDR3 is TGTGCCAGCAGCACACAGGGTCGGGGCGGGGAGCTGTTTTTT. Its protein product is CASSTQGRGGELFF. The full variable domain, its missing parts supplied by reference TRBV2 and TRBJ2-2, is EPEVTQTPSHQVTQMGQEVILRCVPISNHLYFYWYRQILGQKVEFLVSFYNNEISEKSEIFDDQFSVERPDGSNFTLKIRSTKLEDSAMYFCASSTQGRGGELFFGEGSRLTVL.

V usage is TRBV27 and J usage is TRBJ1-1; 11 bases match TRBD1. After removal of 3 bases from V and 5 bases from J, the junction contained 2 bases not matched to a gene. Germline V gene sequence: CDR1 MNHEY, CDR2 SMNVEV (reference sequence). The CDR3 consists of 14 residues. CDR3 residues: CASSFGTGGTEAFF. The DNA of the CDR3 is TGTGCCAGCAGTTTTGGGACAGGGGGAACTGAAGCTTTCTTT.

The chain combines TRBV2 with TRBJ1-5; D possibly corresponds to TRBD1 (6 bases). The CDR3 extends over 13 amino acids. V shed 7 bases and J shed 2 bases, with 9 bases lying between them. Germline V gene lookup returns CDR1 SNHLY and CDR2 FYNNEI. The CDR3 DNA sequence: TGTGCCAGCACAGGGGTGGGCAATCAGCCCCAGCATTTT. This codes for CASTGVGNQPQHF.

V gene TRBV30 combines with J gene TRBJ1-5; 8 bases match TRBD1. Germline assignment: CDR1 GTSNPN and CDR2 SVGIG (reference sequence). The J segment lost 6 bases and the V segment lost 0 bases, leaving 4 bases of the junction unmatched. The CDR3 runs 14 residues. The CDR3 DNA is TGTGCCTGGAGTGTCGGACAGGGTGTTCAGCCCCAGCATTTT. Its protein product is CAWSVGQGVQPQHF.

The chain uses TRBV5-4 and TRBJ1-3, with D tentatively TRBD1 (6 bases). The germline CDR1 and CDR2 sequences are SGHNT and YYREEE (reference sequence). The CDR3 length is 15 residues. V lost 0 bases and J lost 0, with 7 bases in between. DNA of the CDR3: TGTGCCAGCAGCTTGGGGACAGCCTCTGGAAACACCATATATTTT. Translation gives CASSLGTASGNTIYF.

The chain employs TRBV27 and TRBJ2-7; 11 nucleotides line up with TRBD2. The V gene's germline CDR1 is MNHEY and CDR2 SMNVEV (reference sequence). This CDR3 region has 12 residues. As DNA, the CDR3 is TGTGCAACCACTAGCGGGGGATACGAGCAGTACTTC. Protein: CATTSGGYEQYF.

This sequence joins TRBV29-1 and TRBJ2-2, with D tentatively TRBD2 (6 bases). CDR1 and CDR2 (germline): SQVTM, ANQGSEA. Trimming cost V 0 bases and J 6 bases, with 8 bases left between them. The CDR3 runs 13 residues. CDR3: CSVEELASGELFF. CDR3 nucleotides: TGCAGCGTTGAAGAACTAGCATCCGGGGAGCTGTTTTTT.

This chain joins TRBV18 and TRBJ2-1; 8 nucleotides agree with TRBD2. CDR1 and CDR2 from the germline V gene are KGHSH and LQKENI. J was trimmed by 4 bases and V by 3 bases; bases with no gene match: 8. CDR3 size: 16 residues. The CDR3: CASSPPGGRIYNEQFF. The CDR3 bases are TGTGCCAGCTCACCGCCCGGCGGGAGGATTTACAATGAGCAGTTCTTC.

V gene TRBV19 combines with J gene TRBJ2-3, with 11 bases identical to TRBD2. Germline lookup yields CDR1 LNHDA and CDR2 SQIVND (reference sequence). The CDR3 is 15 residues long. V was pared by 9 bases and J by 8 bases, with 13 bases of the junction left unmatched. The CDR3 region is CASGKAGTSGPTQYF. The CDR3 region has the DNA TGTGCCAGCGGAAAGGCCGGGACTAGCGGCCCTACGCAGTATTTT.

The chain employs TRBV29-1 and TRBJ2-5; a weak D match, TRBD2 (6 bases). Trimming shortened V by 3 bases and J by 2 bases, and 10 bases separated the two germline ends. The CDR3 length is 13 residues. From germline, CDR1 is SQVTM and CDR2 ANQGSEA. The CDR3 loop is CSVDRGRQETQYF. The CDR3 nucleotides read TGCAGCGTTGATCGGGGGAGGCAAGAGACCCAGTACTTC.

V is TRBV12-2 and J is TRBJ2-1; the listed D gene, TRBD2, was not tested against the DNA. TRBV12-2 constitutes a pseudogene. This CDR3 spans 16 amino acids. The CDR3 nucleotides are TGTGCAAGTCGCTTAGGGGATTCGGCGGGAAGGTATGAGCAGTTCTTC. Protein product: CASRLGDSAGRYEQFF.

The J gene is TRBJ2-7, the V gene TRBV7-8, with 7 bases identical to TRBD2. J was trimmed by 3 bases and V by 7 bases; bases with no gene match: 12. CDR3 size: 15 residues. Germline-derived CDR1 and CDR2 are SGHVS and FQNEAQ. The CDR3 loop reads CASTPKGRGFYEQYF. The CDR3 DNA is TGTGCCAGCACCCCCAAGGGGCGGGGGTTCTACGAGCAGTACTTC.

The chain is built from TRBV30 and TRBJ1-2; D remains unclear. With 4 bases removed from V and 4 bases from J, the gap between germline ends came to 19 bases. The germline gives CDR1 GTSNPN, CDR2 SVGIG (reference sequence). The CDR3 sequence is 15 residues long. The CDR3: CAWIPLAGRIYGYTF. The CDR3 nucleotides are TGTGCCTGGATCCCCTTGGCAGGCCGGATCTATGGCTACACCTTC.